These 7 T cell receptor beta chains came from one sample sequenced in a study of shared clonotypes between healthy human individuals. Only in-frame clones appear in the TCRdb table, and some are missing; sequencing was by immunoSEQ multiplex PCR. The profile shows roughly 1 million clones, 70% to 80% of them singletons. The sequencing sample was made of memory CD4+ T cells from PBMCs. Subset indicated: CD45RA-negative fraction. The receptors were gathered from a man younger than 30 in good health. Some clones in this sample may be carry-over from other donors' samples.

The rearrangement joins TRBV5-1 to TRBJ2-1; 12 nucleotides agree with TRBD2. The CDR3 covers 15 residues. From germline, CDR1 is SGHRS and CDR2 YFSETQ. V dropped 4 bases and J dropped 9; count of bases not matched to a gene: 8. The CDR3 DNA follows: TGCGCCAGCAGCCCACCTAGCGGGAGGGCCATTGAGCAGTTCTTC. The encoded protein is CASSPPSGRAIEQFF.

This sequence joins TRBV27 and TRBJ2-3, with 12 bases aligning to TRBD2. The CDR3 consists of 16 residues. Germline CDR1 reads MNHEY; CDR2 reads SMNVEV (reference sequence). V lost 5 bases to trimming and J lost 1 base; unmatched junction nucleotides: 4. The CDR3 region is CASSRTSGMGTDTQYF. Written as DNA, the CDR3 is TGTGCCAGCAGTCGGACTAGCGGGATGGGCACAGATACGCAGTATTTT.

This clone occurred a few times. V and J are TRBV28 and TRBJ2-7; a weak D match, TRBD2 (6 bases). From germline, CDR1 is MDHEN and CDR2 SYDVKM. Trimming removed 3 bases at V and 4 bases at J, with 10 bases between. The CDR3 extends over 13 amino acids. The chain's CDR3 is CASSLWTKYEQYF. The CDR3, as DNA: TGTGCCAGCAGTTTGTGGACTAAGTACGAGCAGTACTTC. The variable domain in full, completed from reference TRBV28 and TRBJ2-7, reads DVKVTQSSRYLVKRTGEKVFLECVQDMDHENMFWYRQDPGLGLRLIYFSYDVKMKEKGDIPEGYSVSREKKERFSLILESASTNQTSMYLCASSLWTKYEQYFGPGTRLTVT.

The V and J genes are TRBV6-1 and TRBJ1-5; D ambiguous. The germline V gene encodes CDR1 MNHNS and CDR2 SASEGT. The CDR3 is 15 residues long. Trimming removed 7 bases from V and 0 bases from J, with 13 bases in between. As DNA, the CDR3 is TGTGCCAGCATAAAGACAAGGAATAGCAATCAGCCCCAGCATTTT. It codes for CASIKTRNSNQPQHF.

The CDR3 region is CASSVRASGSVGELFF. The CDR3 coding sequence is TGTGCCAGCAGCGTAAGGGCTAGCGGGAGTGTCGGGGAGCTGTTTTTT. The rearrangement uses TRBV9 and TRBJ2-2, with 10 bases matching TRBD2. Germline-derived CDR1 and CDR2 are SGDLS and YYNGEE. Trimming removed 1 base from V and 7 bases from J; junction bases left unmatched: 7. The CDR3 loop spans 16 amino acids.

V and J are TRBV6-1 and TRBJ2-5, with no clear D. The CDR3 extends over 11 amino acids. V gave up 3 bases and J gave up 5 bases, with 4 bases separating them. Germline assignment: CDR1 MNHNS and CDR2 SASEGT. CDR3 amino acids: CASSDIETQYF. DNA of the CDR3: TGTGCCAGCAGTGACATTGAGACCCAGTACTTC.

Remarks on this clone: Other DNA sequences within the sample encode an identical CDR3. The DNA of the CDR3 is TGTGCCTGGAGTGTCCAGGGGGGCCAGCCCCAGCATTTT. Translating gives CAWSVQGGQPQHF. V gene TRBV30 combines with J gene TRBJ1-5, with TRBD1 matching over 7 bases. Germline V lookup: CDR1 GTSNPN, CDR2 SVGIG (reference sequence). This CDR3 is built from 13 residues. Trimming took 0 bases from V and 7 from J; bases not matched to a gene: 3. Filled out from reference TRBV30 and TRBJ1-5, the complete variable domain reads SQTIHQWPATLVQPVGSPLSLECTVEGTSNPNLYWYRQAAGRGLQLLFYSVGIGQISSEVPQNLSASRPQDRQFILSSKKLLLSDSGFYLCAWSVQGGQPQHFGDGTRLSIL.